The 21 T cell receptor beta chains given below trace back to one sample, sequenced in a study of CD8+ T cells in alopecia areata. The sequencing template was cDNA reverse transcribed from extracted RNA. Sequenced by immunoSEQ multiplex PCR; TCRdb stores in-frame clones only, minus some. The table has roughly 120,000 clones, approximately 51% seen once; the top ten hold roughly 3.5%. Noted treatment: oral pan-JAK inhibitor, 5-10 mg twice daily. The sequenced sample was CD4+ T cells sorted from blood, obtained at week 24, from a patient treated with tofacitinib. All receptors derive from a human donor with alopecia areata.

The chain carries TRBV2 and TRBJ1-6, with a weak D call TRBD1 (5 bases). The CDR3 is made up of 16 amino acids. The V and J ends lost 5 bases and 0 bases respectively, with 11 bases between them. Germline CDR1 is SNHLY and CDR2 is FYNNEI. The CDR3 nucleotides read TGTGCCAGCAGTCCCAGGGCTAACTCCTATAATTCACCCCTCCACTTT. The encoded protein is CASSPRANSYNSPLHF.

CDR3 sequence: CAIGRIEAFF. The CDR3 coding sequence is TGTGCCATCGGGCGCATTGAAGCTTTCTTT. J is TRBJ1-1 and V is TRBV6-6; unclear D gene. The V gene's germline CDR1 is MNHNY and CDR2 SVGAGI (reference sequence). The CDR3 contains 10 residues. V lost 10 bases and J 7 bases, leaving 10 bases between the germline ends.

The V gene is TRBV6-6, the J gene TRBJ2-1; D not resolved. Trimming stripped 2 bases from V and 9 bases from J, with 14 bases between. This CDR3 contains 14 residues. Per germline, CDR1 MNHNY and CDR2 SVGAGI (reference sequence). The CDR3 here is CASSYPERSGEQFF. The DNA for the CDR3 is TGTGCCAGCAGTTACCCGGAAAGGTCAGGTGAGCAGTTCTTC.

The chain combines TRBV5-1 with TRBJ1-3, with D perhaps TRBD1 (5 bases). Per the germline V gene, CDR1 is SGHRS and CDR2 is YFSETQ. The CDR3 spans 13 residues. The V end lost 4 bases, the J end lost 4 bases, and 9 bases lay between the germline ends. The CDR3 protein is CASSPGAGNTIYF. In DNA form, the CDR3 reads TGCGCCAGCAGCCCCGGGGCCGGAAACACCATATATTTT. The full variable domain, with the rest looked up from reference TRBV5-1 and TRBJ1-3, is KAGVTQTPRYLIKTRGQQVTLSCSPISGHRSVSWYQQTPGQGLQFLFEYFSETQRNKGNFPGRFSGRQFSNSRSEMNVSTLELGDSALYLCASSPGAGNTIYFGEGSWLTVV.

This rearrangement joins TRBV9 to TRBJ1-6; TRBD1 agrees at 7 bases. Germline V gives CDR1 SGDLS, CDR2 YYNGEE. V shed 4 bases, J shed 7 bases, and the junction held 8 bases outside the gene matches. The CDR3 is made up of 15 amino acids. The CDR3 loop is CASSPMGDSNSPLHF. The CDR3 DNA follows: TGTGCCAGCAGCCCCATGGGGGACAGCAATTCACCCCTCCACTTT.

This clone was recorded only once. The CDR3 nucleotides read TGTGCCATCGGGAGACAGGGGAATCAGCCCCAGCATTTT. It translates to CAIGRQGNQPQHF. The chain employs TRBV10-3 and TRBJ1-5; 8 positions match TRBD1. The germline V gene encodes CDR1 ENHRY and CDR2 SYGVKD. There are 13 residues in the CDR3. V shed 8 bases, J shed 4 bases, and the junction held 4 bases outside the gene matches.

The chain couples TRBV7-2 to TRBJ1-1; D might be TRBD1 (6 bases). Trimming took 7 bases from V and 4 from J, leaving 10 bases between them. CDR3 length: 12 residues. Germline V CDR1 and CDR2: SGHTA, FQGNSA. Here the CDR3 DNA reads TGTGCCAGCACCCGGGGGCCCACTGAAGCTTTCTTT. Translated: CASTRGPTEAFF.

The chain has TRBV30 and TRBJ2-3, with D uncertain. The CDR3 consists of 14 residues. V was cut by 6 bases and J by 1 base, with 14 bases left in between. Looked up from germline, CDR1 is GTSNPN and CDR2 is SVGIG (reference sequence). The CDR3 is CACYGPAGTDTQYF. CDR3 bases: TGTGCCTGTTATGGGCCCGCCGGCACAGATACGCAGTATTTT.

This clone was observed many times. The chain links TRBV7-9 to TRBJ2-5, with 12 bases matching TRBD2. The CDR3 length is 17 residues. V was pared by 5 bases and J by 5 bases, with 12 bases of the junction left unmatched. Germline CDR1 is SEHNR and CDR2 is FQNEAQ (reference sequence). CDR3 DNA: TGTGCCAGCAGCGTCGGACTAGCGGGGTTGAGTAGTGAGACCCAGTACTTC. It codes for CASSVGLAGLSSETQYF. The variable domain in full, with the rest retrieved from reference TRBV7-9 and TRBJ2-5, is DTGVSQNPRHKITKRGQNVTFRCDPISEHNRLYWYRQTLGQGPEFLTYFQNEAQLEKSRLLSDRFSAERPKGSFSTLEIQRTEQGDSAMYLCASSVGLAGLSSETQYFGPGTRLLVL.

V and J are TRBV9 and TRBJ1-5; no clear D. Trimming cost V 4 bases and J 1 base, with 9 bases left between them. Germline loops: CDR1 SGDLS, CDR2 YYNGEE. The CDR3 runs to 14 residues. As DNA, the CDR3 is TGTGCCAGCAGCTCGGGTACCAGCAATCAGCCCCAGCATTTT. Protein sequence: CASSSGTSNQPQHF.

This clone was counted a few times. The V and J genes are TRBV5-4 and TRBJ2-5; D uncertain. The CDR3 covers 15 residues. V shed 1 base and J shed 5 bases, with 15 bases lying between them. Germline V gene lookup returns CDR1 SGHNT and CDR2 YYREEE (reference sequence). The CDR3 sequence is CASSLRTGIGETQYF. The DNA of the CDR3 is TGTGCCAGCAGCTTGAGGACGGGTATTGGGGAGACCCAGTACTTC.

CDR3 DNA: TGCAGCGTTGTTCCTTTCTCCTACAATGAGCAGTTCTTC. Protein product: CSVVPFSYNEQFF. The rearrangement joins TRBV29-1 to TRBJ2-1; D is undetermined. The CDR3 runs to 13 residues. The V gene lost 4 bases and the J gene lost 0 bases, with 7 bases spanning the gap. Germline lookup yields CDR1 SQVTM and CDR2 ANQGSEA.

This sequence joins TRBV7-9 and TRBJ2-3, with a possible D match to TRBD2 (6 bases). Trimming stripped 8 bases from V and 4 bases from J, with 13 bases between. The CDR3 is 13 amino acids. Per the germline V gene, CDR1 is SEHNR and CDR2 is FQNEAQ (reference sequence). The CDR3 is CASRSGGADTQYF. The CDR3 DNA is TGTGCCAGCCGGTCCGGGGGAGCAGATACGCAGTATTTT.

The rearrangement links TRBV6-6 to TRBJ1-1; tentatively, D is TRBD1 (6 bases). Germline V gene lookup returns CDR1 MNHNY and CDR2 SVGAGI (reference sequence). The CDR3 is 13 amino acids. Trimming pared 11 bases from V and 10 bases from J, leaving 23 bases between. CDR3 in DNA: TGTGCCGGCCGTAGAACCGGAGGGGGAATAGCTTTCTTT. It codes for CAGRRTGGGIAFF.

The chain combines TRBV27 with TRBJ2-3; the D is unclear. CDR3 length equals 15 residues. Germline CDR1 MNHEY, CDR2 SMNVEV (reference sequence). V lost 5 bases to trimming and J lost 4 bases, with 16 bases between them. CDR3: CASSVRSRRADTQYF. The CDR3 DNA sequence: TGTGCCAGCAGTGTCCGGTCTCGTCGCGCAGATACGCAGTATTTT.

This chain joins TRBV25-1 and TRBJ2-5; the D gene could be TRBD1 or TRBD2 (5 bases each). Germline V gene sequence: CDR1 MGHDK, CDR2 SYGVNS. The V end lost 10 bases, the J end lost 5 bases, and 20 bases lay between the germline ends. This CDR3 is built from 14 residues. CDR3 region: CATSPLRGPETQYF. CDR3 DNA: TGTGCCACCTCTCCCTTGAGGGGACCCGAGACCCAGTACTTC.

The chain is built from TRBV2 and TRBJ1-2; D is unresolved. V dropped 1 base and J dropped 9 bases, with 9 bases sitting between them. The germline V gene encodes CDR1 SNHLY and CDR2 FYNNEI. The CDR3 covers 12 residues. The CDR3 protein is CASSEVGVSYTF. In nucleotides, the CDR3 is TGTGCCAGCAGTGAAGTTGGGGTTAGCTACACCTTC.

This clone was recorded a few times. The genes are TRBV11-2 and TRBJ2-7, with D possibly TRBD1 on 5 matching bases. The ends were cut back, 1 base at V and 0 bases at J, with 13 bases in the middle. The CDR3 loop spans 16 amino acids. The germline V gene has CDR1 SGHAT and CDR2 FQNNGV. Written as DNA, the CDR3 is TGTGCCAGCAGCTTAGGGGGCAGTCTAAGCTCCTACGAGCAGTACTTC. Its protein is CASSLGGSLSSYEQYF.

In DNA, the CDR3 is TGTGCCAGCTCACCAGCATCTCGTGAGCAGTTCTTC. Protein sequence: CASSPASREQFF. The J gene is TRBJ2-1, the V gene TRBV18; the D is unclear. The germline gives CDR1 KGHSH, CDR2 LQKENI. V dropped 2 bases and J dropped 9 bases, with 8 bases sitting between them. The CDR3 is 12 residues long.

This chain connects TRBV5-1 to TRBJ2-7; D unresolved. The V gene's germline CDR1 is SGHRS and CDR2 YFSETQ. The CDR3 runs 15 residues. The V end was cut by 0 bases, the J end by 0 bases, with 10 bases between. The CDR3 region has the DNA TGCGCCAGCAGCTTGGCCGGTGCCCGCTCCTACGAGCAGTACTTC. As protein: CASSLAGARSYEQYF.

This chain links TRBV7-9 with TRBJ2-1, with D possibly TRBD2 on 6 matching bases. V lost 5 bases and J 8 bases, leaving 16 bases between the germline ends. The CDR3 is 14 residues long. Per germline, CDR1 SEHNR and CDR2 FQNEAQ (reference sequence). The CDR3: CASSQSWTNDEQFF. In DNA form, the CDR3 reads TGTGCCAGCAGCCAATCCTGGACTAATGATGAGCAGTTCTTC.